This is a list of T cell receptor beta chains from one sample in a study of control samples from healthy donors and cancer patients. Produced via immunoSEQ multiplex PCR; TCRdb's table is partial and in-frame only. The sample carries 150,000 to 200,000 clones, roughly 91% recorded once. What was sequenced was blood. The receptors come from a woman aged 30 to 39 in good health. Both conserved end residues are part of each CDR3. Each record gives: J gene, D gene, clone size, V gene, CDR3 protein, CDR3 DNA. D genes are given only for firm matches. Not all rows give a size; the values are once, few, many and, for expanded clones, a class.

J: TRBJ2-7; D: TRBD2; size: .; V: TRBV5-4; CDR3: CASSLGEREFNEQYF; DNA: TGTGCCAGCAGCTTGGGGGAGCGGGAGTTTAACGAGCAGTACTTC
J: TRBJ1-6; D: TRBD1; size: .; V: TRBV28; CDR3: CASTSQGANSPLHF; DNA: TGTGCCAGCACTTCACAGGGGGCCAATTCACCCCTCCACTTT
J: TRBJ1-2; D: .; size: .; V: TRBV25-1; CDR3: CASSEYGREQNGYTF; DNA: TGTGCCAGCAGTGAATATGGCAGGGAGCAGAATGGCTACACCTTC
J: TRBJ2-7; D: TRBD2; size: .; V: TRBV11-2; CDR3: CASSPPSGRAYEQYF; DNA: TGTGCCAGCAGCCCACCTAGCGGGAGGGCTTACGAGCAGTACTTC
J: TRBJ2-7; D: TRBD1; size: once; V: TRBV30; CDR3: CAWSVQGIEQYF; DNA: TGTGCCTGGAGTGTACAGGGGATCGAGCAGTACTTC
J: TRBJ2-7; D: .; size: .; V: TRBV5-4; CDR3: CASSLRLPGSYEQYF; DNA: TGTGCCAGCAGCCTCCGACTCCCCGGCTCCTACGAGCAGTACTTC
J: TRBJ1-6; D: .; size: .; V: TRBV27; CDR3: CASSFGKSSYNSPLHF; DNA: TGTGCCAGCAGTTTCGGGAAAAGCTCCTATAATTCACCCCTCCACTTT
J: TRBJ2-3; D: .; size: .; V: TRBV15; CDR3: CATSRVQGNTDTQYF; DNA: TGTGCCACCAGCAGAGTCCAGGGTAACACAGATACGCAGTATTTT
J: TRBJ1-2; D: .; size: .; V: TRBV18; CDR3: CASSPTDAKYGYTF; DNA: TGTGCCAGCTCACCCACGGACGCCAAGTATGGCTACACCTTC
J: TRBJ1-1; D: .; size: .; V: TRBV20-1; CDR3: CSARGTEAFF; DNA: TGCAGTGCTAGGGGTACTGAAGCTTTCTTT
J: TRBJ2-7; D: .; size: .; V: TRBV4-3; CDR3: CASSQDPGGAGEQYF; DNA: TGCGCCAGCAGCCAAGATCCAGGGGGAGCGGGGGAGCAGTACTTC
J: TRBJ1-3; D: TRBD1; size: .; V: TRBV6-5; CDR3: CASRSTGGSGNTIYF; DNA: TGTGCCAGCAGATCGACAGGGGGCTCTGGAAACACCATATATTTT
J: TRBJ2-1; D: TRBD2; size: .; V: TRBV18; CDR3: CASSPSAGGPYNEQFF; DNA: TGTGCCAGCTCACCATCGGCGGGAGGGCCCTACAATGAGCAGTTCTTC
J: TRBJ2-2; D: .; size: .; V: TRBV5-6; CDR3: CASSLVRNTGELFF; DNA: TGTGCCAGCAGCTTGGTCCGGAACACCGGGGAGCTGTTTTTT
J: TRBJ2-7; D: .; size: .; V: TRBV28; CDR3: CASRNRQPYEQYF; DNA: TGTGCCAGCAGAAATCGACAGCCCTACGAGCAGTACTTC
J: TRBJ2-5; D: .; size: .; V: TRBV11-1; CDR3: CASSFEGRETQYF; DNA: TGTGCCAGCAGCTTTGAAGGGAGAGAGACCCAGTACTTC
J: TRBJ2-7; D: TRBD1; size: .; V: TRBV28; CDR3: CASSPTGGAAYEQYF; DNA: TGTGCCAGCAGTCCTACAGGGGGCGCAGCCTACGAGCAGTACTTC
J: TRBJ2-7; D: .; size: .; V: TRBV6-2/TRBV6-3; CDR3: CASSRYEQYF; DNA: TGTGCCAGCAGCCGCTACGAGCAGTACTTC
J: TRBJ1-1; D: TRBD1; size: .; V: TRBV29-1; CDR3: CSVRQGPTEAFF; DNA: TGCAGCGTGCGACAGGGGCCCACTGAAGCTTTCTTT
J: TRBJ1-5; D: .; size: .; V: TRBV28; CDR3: CASSTDSNQPQHF; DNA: TGTGCCAGCAGTACAGATAGCAATCAGCCCCAGCATTTT
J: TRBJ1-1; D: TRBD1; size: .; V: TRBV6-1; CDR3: CASSEAGQGGTEAFF; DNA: TGTGCCAGCAGTGAAGCTGGACAGGGGGGCACTGAAGCTTTCTTT
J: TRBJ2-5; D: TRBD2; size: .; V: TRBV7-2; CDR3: CASTVTSGRGETQYF; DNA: TGTGCCAGCACCGTGACTAGCGGGAGGGGGGAGACCCAGTACTTC
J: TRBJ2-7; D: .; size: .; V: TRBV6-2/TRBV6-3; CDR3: CASSYSGEGSYEQYF; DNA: TGTGCCAGCAGTTACTCGGGGGAAGGGAGCTACGAGCAGTACTTC
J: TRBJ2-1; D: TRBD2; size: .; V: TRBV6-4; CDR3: CASSDSAGEQFF; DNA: TGTGCCAGCAGTGACTCTGCGGGAGAACAGTTCTTC
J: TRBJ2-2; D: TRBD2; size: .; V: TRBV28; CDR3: CASSFPRASGNPGELFF; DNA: TGTGCCAGCAGTTTCCCTCGGGCTAGCGGGAATCCCGGGGAGCTGTTTTTT
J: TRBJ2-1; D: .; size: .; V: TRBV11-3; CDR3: CASSSRDESYNEQFF; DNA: TGTGCCAGCAGCAGTCGGGACGAGTCCTACAATGAGCAGTTCTTC
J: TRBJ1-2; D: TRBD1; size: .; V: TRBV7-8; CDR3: CASSFPGQGVDGYTF; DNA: TGTGCCAGCAGCTTCCCGGGACAGGGAGTGGATGGCTACACCTTC
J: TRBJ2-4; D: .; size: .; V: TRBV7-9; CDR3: CASSPPGVNIQYF; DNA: TGTGCCAGCAGCCCACCAGGGGTAAACATTCAGTACTTC
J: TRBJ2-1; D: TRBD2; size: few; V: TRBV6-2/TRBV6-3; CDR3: CASSYSGGANEQFF; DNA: TGTGCCAGCAGTTACAGCGGGGGGGCCAATGAGCAGTTCTTC
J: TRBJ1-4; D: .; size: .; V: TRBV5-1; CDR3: CASSPQGSNEKLFF; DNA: TGCGCCAGCAGCCCACAGGGCTCTAATGAAAAACTGTTTTTT
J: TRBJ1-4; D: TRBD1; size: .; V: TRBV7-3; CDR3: CASSLHGTGGNEKLFF; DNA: TGTGCCAGCAGCTTACATGGGACAGGGGGTAATGAAAAACTGTTTTTT
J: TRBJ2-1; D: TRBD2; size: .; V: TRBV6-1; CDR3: CASSEQGLAGGEQFF; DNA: TGTGCCAGCAGTGAACAGGGACTAGCGGGAGGTGAGCAGTTCTTC
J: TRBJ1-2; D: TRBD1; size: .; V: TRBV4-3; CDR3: CASSQDWGRQGDYGYTF; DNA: TGCGCCAGCAGCCAAGATTGGGGCCGACAGGGGGACTATGGCTACACCTTC
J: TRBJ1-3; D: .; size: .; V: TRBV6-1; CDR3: CASSEAGSLMRNTIYF; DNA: TGTGCCAGCAGTGAAGCAGGGTCCTTAATGAGAAACACCATATATTTT
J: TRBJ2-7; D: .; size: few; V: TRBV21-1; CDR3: CASNPGTPYEQYF; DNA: TGTGCCAGCAACCCTGGGACCCCCTACGAGCAGTACTTC
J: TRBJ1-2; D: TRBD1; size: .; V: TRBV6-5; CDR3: CASSNQGDYGYTF; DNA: TGTGCCAGCAGTAACCAGGGGGACTATGGCTACACCTTC
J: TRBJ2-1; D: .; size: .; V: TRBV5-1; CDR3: CASSPSWSSYNEQFF; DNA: TGCGCCAGCAGCCCCAGCTGGAGCTCCTACAATGAGCAGTTCTTC
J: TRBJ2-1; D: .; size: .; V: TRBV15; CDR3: CATSRVVGQGNEQFF; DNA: TGTGCCACCAGCAGAGTGGTGGGGCAGGGCAATGAGCAGTTCTTC
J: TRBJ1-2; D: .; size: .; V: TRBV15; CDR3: CATSRDTGFNGYTF; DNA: TGTGCCACCAGCAGAGATACGGGGTTTAATGGCTACACCTTC
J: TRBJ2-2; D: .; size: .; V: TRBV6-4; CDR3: CASSDSGTGELFF; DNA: TGTGCCAGCAGTGACTCTGGCACCGGGGAGCTGTTTTTT
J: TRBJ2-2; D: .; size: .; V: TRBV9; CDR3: CASSVQGSNTGELFF; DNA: TGTGCCAGCAGCGTACAGGGCTCGAACACCGGGGAGCTGTTTTTT
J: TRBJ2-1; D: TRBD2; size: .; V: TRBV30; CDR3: CAWSRLAGVNEQFF; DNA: TGTGCCTGGAGTCGGCTAGCGGGAGTCAATGAGCAGTTCTTC
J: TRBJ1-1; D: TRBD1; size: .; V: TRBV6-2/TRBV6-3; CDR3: CASSYDRVTEAFF; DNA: TGTGCCAGCAGTTACGACAGGGTCACTGAAGCTTTCTTT
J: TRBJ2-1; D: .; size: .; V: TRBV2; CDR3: CASSGYNEQFF; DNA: TGTGCCAGCAGTGGGTACAATGAGCAGTTCTTC
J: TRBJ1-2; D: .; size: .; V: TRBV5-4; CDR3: CASSPETGYGYTF; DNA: TGTGCCAGCAGCCCAGAGACAGGCTATGGCTACACCTTC
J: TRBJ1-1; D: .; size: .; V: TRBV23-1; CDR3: CASSYVGLNTEAFF; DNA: TGCGCCAGCAGTTATGTCGGTCTGAACACTGAAGCTTTCTTT
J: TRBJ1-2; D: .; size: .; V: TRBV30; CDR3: CAWSGVPNYGYTF; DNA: TGTGCCTGGAGTGGGGTCCCCAACTATGGCTACACCTTC
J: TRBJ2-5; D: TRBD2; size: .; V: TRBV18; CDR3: CASSPRTSGGAETQYF; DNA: TGTGCCAGCTCACCGAGGACTAGCGGGGGGGCAGAGACCCAGTACTTC